The 20 T cell receptor beta chains reported below all come from one sample, sequenced in a study of blood T cell repertoires in COVID-19. Sequenced by immunoSEQ multiplex PCR; TCRdb stores in-frame clones only, minus some. The data hold around 120,000 clones, with 60% to 85% observed a single time. Specimen: peripheral blood. These receptors were taken from a man in his sixties or seventies with acute or convalescent COVID-19.

This sequence joins TRBV7-2 and TRBJ1-1, with D possibly being TRBD1 (6 bases). The CDR3 sequence is 13 residues long. The germline V and J ends were trimmed by 5 bases and 4 bases, with 11 bases remaining between them. Per the germline V gene, CDR1 is SGHTA and CDR2 is FQGNSA. The CDR3 DNA follows: TGTGCCAGCAGCGCACAAGGGGGCACTGAAGCTTTCTTT. Its translation is CASSAQGGTEAFF. Combining the CDR3 with reference TRBV7-2 and TRBJ1-1 gives the whole variable domain GAGVSQSPSNKVTEKGKDVELRCDPISGHTALYWYRQSLGQGLEFLIYFQGNSAPDKSGLPSDRFSAERTGGSVSTLTIQRTQQEDSAVYLCASSAQGGTEAFFGQGTRLTVV.

This rearrangement joins TRBV11-3 to TRBJ2-5; 9 bases line up with TRBD2. In germline, CDR1 is SGHNT, CDR2 YENEEA. The CDR3 spans 16 residues. Trimming took 6 bases from V and 3 from J; bases not matched to a gene: 11. CDR3 sequence reads: CASSRGGATGEETQYF. CDR3 nucleotide sequence: TGTGCCAGCAGTCGCGGGGGGGCCACCGGGGAAGAGACCCAGTACTTC.

The J gene is TRBJ2-6, the V gene TRBV6-2 or TRBV6-3; the match to TRBD1 covers 7 bases. Germline V gene data show CDR1 as MNHEY and CDR2 as SVGEGT. The CDR3 spans 15 residues. Trimming at V came to 6 bases and at J to 3 bases, leaving 5 bases not matched to a gene. CDR3 protein: CASSRQGFGANVLTF. CDR3 DNA sequence: TGTGCCAGCAGCCGACAGGGTTTTGGGGCCAACGTCCTGACTTTC.

J is TRBJ2-5 and V is TRBV5-6; TRBD2 might be the D (6 bases). The CDR3 loop spans 14 amino acids. CDR1 is SGHDT and CDR2 is YYEEEE in the germline V gene. Trimming pared 1 base from V and 6 bases from J, leaving 13 bases between. Here the CDR3 DNA reads TGTGCCAGCAGCTTGATTTCGGAGGGAAAGACCCAGTACTTC. Its translation is CASSLISEGKTQYF.

The chain links TRBV12-3 or TRBV12-4 to TRBJ1-1; weak D call: TRBD1 (6 bases). The CDR3 covers 13 residues. V was cut by 2 bases and J by 5 bases, with 9 bases left in between. The CDR3 region is CASSLTGQTEAFF. The CDR3 coding sequence is TGTGCCAGCAGTTTAACCGGACAGACTGAAGCTTTCTTT.

V usage is TRBV5-4 and J usage is TRBJ2-3, with 9 bases fitting TRBD2. Per germline, CDR1 SGHNT and CDR2 YYREEE (reference sequence). This CDR3 spans 16 amino acids. The trim removed 4 bases at V and 6 bases at J, leaving 12 bases unmatched. The CDR3: CASSPSVLAGTDTQYF. The CDR3 coding sequence is TGTGCCAGCAGCCCGAGTGTCCTAGCGGGGACCGATACGCAGTATTTT.

This rearrangement joins TRBV5-1 to TRBJ2-5, with 7 nucleotides matching TRBD1. Germline values: CDR1 SGHRS, CDR2 YFSETQ. V lost 3 bases, J lost 2 bases, and 4 bases stayed unmatched. CDR3 length: 14 amino acids. The CDR3 region is CASSSPGQQETQYF. CDR3 bases: TGCGCCAGCAGCTCGCCGGGACAGCAAGAGACCCAGTACTTC.

V gene TRBV9 combines with J gene TRBJ2-3; no clear D. V was shortened by 0 bases and J by 4 bases, with 12 bases between the two germline ends. The CDR3 loop spans 15 amino acids. Germline assignment: CDR1 SGDLS and CDR2 YYNGEE. The CDR3 sequence is CASSVGPSTSDTQYF. The DNA of the CDR3 is TGTGCCAGCAGCGTAGGTCCCTCTACGTCAGATACGCAGTATTTT.

This chain connects TRBV6-5 to TRBJ1-5, with 8 bases lining up with TRBD1. After removal of 6 bases from V and 5 bases from J, the junction contained 3 bases not matched to a gene. CDR3 length equals 13 residues. CDR1 MNHEY and CDR2 SVGAGI come from the germline V gene. The CDR3 reads CASRSQGDQPQHF. In DNA, the CDR3 is TGTGCCAGCAGATCACAGGGGGATCAGCCCCAGCATTTT.

The rearrangement links TRBV18 to TRBJ1-1; D is unresolved. This CDR3 contains 15 residues. Trimming removed 2 bases at V and 1 base at J, with 11 bases between. Germline-derived CDR1 and CDR2 are KGHSH and LQKENI. This CDR3 reads CASSPVKLKNTEAFF. CDR3 nucleotide sequence: TGTGCCAGCTCACCAGTGAAGCTTAAGAACACTGAAGCTTTCTTT.

This clone was detected a few times. The genes are TRBV5-6 and TRBJ1-6; no clear D gene. CDR1 and CDR2 from the germline V gene are SGHDT and YYEEEE. V was cut by 1 base and J by 7 bases, with 9 bases left in between. The CDR3 runs to 14 residues. CDR3 DNA sequence: TGTGCCAGCAGCTTGAGAGGGATAAATTCACCCCTCCACTTT. Protein: CASSLRGINSPLHF. Filled out from reference TRBV5-6 and TRBJ1-6, the complete variable domain reads DAGVTQSPTHLIKTRGQQVTLRCSPKSGHDTVSWYQQALGQGPQFIFQYYEEEERQRGNFPDRFSGHQFPNYSSELNVNALLLGDSALYLCASSLRGINSPLHFGNGTRLTVT.

The chain carries TRBV18 and TRBJ1-5, with TRBD1 matching 8 bases. This CDR3 contains 15 residues. Germline V gene lookup returns CDR1 KGHSH and CDR2 LQKENI. V lost 0 bases to trimming and J lost 6 bases; unmatched junction nucleotides: 4. The CDR3 is CASSPPGQVVQPQHF. The CDR3 DNA reads as TGTGCCAGCTCACCACCGGGACAGGTGGTTCAGCCCCAGCATTTT.

The V and J genes are TRBV4-3 and TRBJ2-2, with unresolved D. Per the germline V gene, CDR1 is LGHNA and CDR2 is YSLEER. Trimming removed 3 bases from V and 1 base from J, with 12 bases in between. This CDR3 is built from 16 residues. This CDR3 is CASSHRAGLNTGELFF. Here the CDR3 DNA reads TGCGCCAGCAGCCATAGAGCAGGCTTGAACACCGGGGAGCTGTTTTTT.

The gene calls are TRBV5-1 and TRBJ1-2, with 11 bases matching TRBD1. Germline lookup yields CDR1 SGHRS and CDR2 YFSETQ. The CDR3 is made up of 15 amino acids. Trimming took 3 bases from V and 3 from J; bases not matched to a gene: 4. CDR3 coding DNA: TGCGCCAGCAGCTCGGGACAGGGGGGTGACTATGGCTACACCTTC. Its protein product is CASSSGQGGDYGYTF.

This clone came up a few times. CDR3 in amino acids: CAISEPYNEQFF. CDR3 sequence (DNA): TGTGCCATCAGTGAGCCGTACAATGAGCAGTTCTTC. J is TRBJ2-1 and V is TRBV10-3; D is unresolved. The CDR3 contains 12 residues. V lost 2 bases, J lost 4 bases, and 3 bases lay in between. The V gene's germline CDR1 is ENHRY and CDR2 SYGVKD.

J is TRBJ2-7 and V is TRBV7-2, with 9 bases lining up with TRBD1. CDR3 length: 18 residues. The junction had 12 bases not matched to a gene; V was cut back by 3 bases and J by 0 bases. Germline V gene sequence: CDR1 SGHTA, CDR2 FQGNSA. The chain's CDR3 is CASSLRPSGTGSSYEQYF. The CDR3, as DNA: TGTGCCAGCAGCTTGAGACCATCCGGGACAGGGAGCTCCTACGAGCAGTACTTC.

This clone was observed a single time. This chain connects TRBV15 to TRBJ2-5, with 7 nucleotides matching TRBD1. This CDR3 has 16 amino acids. The germline V gene encodes CDR1 LNHNV and CDR2 YYDKDF (reference sequence). The V segment lost 1 base and the J segment 5 bases; nucleotides outside the gene matches: 10. The CDR3 region has the DNA TGTGCCACCAGCAGAGCAAAAACAGGGGTAGGCGAGACCCAGTACTTC. Translation gives CATSRAKTGVGETQYF.

V is TRBV11-2 and J is TRBJ1-2, with 9 bases matching TRBD1. V lost 5 bases to trimming and J lost 6 bases; unmatched junction nucleotides: 7. This CDR3 has 14 amino acids. Germline lookup yields CDR1 SGHAT and CDR2 FQNNGV. The CDR3 loop reads CASSIGTGPHGYTF. The CDR3, as DNA: TGTGCCAGCAGCATAGGGACAGGGCCCCATGGCTACACCTTC. Based on the CDR3 plus reference TRBV11-2 and TRBJ1-2, the full variable domain is EAGVAQSPRYKIIEKRQSVAFWCNPISGHATLYWYQQILGQGPKLLIQFQNNGVVDDSQLPKDRFSAERLKGVDSTLKIQPAKLEDSAVYLCASSIGTGPHGYTFGSGTRLTVV.

The V gene is TRBV12-5, the J gene TRBJ2-2, with 16 bases aligning to TRBD2. There are 20 residues in the CDR3. The V gene's germline CDR1 is LGHNT and CDR2 FRNRAP. V gave up 2 bases and J gave up 5 bases; unmatched junction bases: 11. CDR3 protein: CASGLPPGLAGGPGTGELFF. CDR3 DNA sequence: TGTGCTAGTGGTTTGCCGCCGGGACTAGCGGGGGGGCCGGGAACCGGGGAGCTGTTTTTT.

The gene calls are TRBV7-3 and TRBJ2-2; 9 bases agree with TRBD2. The length of the CDR3 is 20 residues. V lost 3 bases, J lost 3 bases, and 17 bases stayed unmatched. Germline CDR1 and CDR2: SGHTA and FQGTGA. CDR3 sequence reads: CASSFGTRGGLTLDTGELFF. CDR3 in DNA: TGTGCCAGCAGCTTTGGGACGCGGGGGGGCCTAACCCTCGACACCGGGGAGCTGTTTTTT.